This T cell receptor beta chain was documented in a study of monozygotic twins with cystic fibrosis. Notes on the study in general: Unrelated CF individuals shared fewer identical clonotypes than monozygotic CF twins. In this small cohort, shared CDR3 numbers showed no association with age, concordance or disease severity. J usage was most co-twin-similar in 8 of 16 pairs, V in 13.

Generated by immunoSEQ multiplex PCR, the TCRdb table keeps only in-frame clones and is missing some. The table has tens of thousands of clones, approximately 96% seen once. V shed 6 bases, J shed 5 bases, and the junction held 6 bases outside the gene matches. This CDR3 spans 13 amino acids. CDR1 and CDR2 (germline): MNHEY, SMNVEV (reference sequence). As regards this clone: Its antigen is not known.

The specimen sequenced was blood. The chain has TRBV27 and TRBJ2-5; 7 bases agree with TRBD1. The TCR was taken from a girl aged 2 to 10 with cystic fibrosis. CDR3 residues: CASRTGRRETQYF. The CDR3 DNA follows: TGTGCCAGCAGGACAGGGCGGAGGGAGACCCAGTACTTC.